This TCR beta chain came from a study of blood T cell repertoires in COVID-19. Study context: Acute and convalescent COVID-19 samples came from the United States, Italy and Spain. From T cells, B-cell-depleted T cells, or PBMCs came the material, which was cDNA or gDNA.

Germline V gene sequence: CDR1 MNHEY, CDR2 SVGEGT. The trim removed 4 bases at V and 0 bases at J, leaving 21 bases unmatched. The CDR3 is 21 residues long. Original handling: Reference gene primer amplification gave nucleated cell count estimates. The protocol was immunoSEQ multiplex PCR, while the TCRdb copy is restricted to in-frame clones and leaves out a portion. That table is the source of V, J and clone size, and D and trimming were worked out from the DNA. This table has 34,000 or so clones, 87% appearing once. The clonotype comes from a man aged 45-65 years with active or convalescent COVID-19. The sequenced sample was peripheral blood. The rearrangement uses TRBV6-2 or TRBV6-3 and TRBJ2-7; 10 bases match TRBD2. The CDR3 coding sequence is TGTGCCAGCAGTTTCCAACCTTCTAGCGGGAGATTATATGGAGACTCCTACGAGCAGTACTTC. It encodes CASSFQPSSGRLYGDSYEQYF.